This T cell receptor (beta chain) was captured in a study of identical twins. Study-level results: Invariant MAIT and iNKT cells may have partly biased zero-insertion analyses. For cord blood, abundant beta clonotypes had fewer insertions, unlike memory repertoires, which showed none.

This CDR3 is 14 amino acids long. V shed 5 bases and J 2 bases; nucleotides not matched to a gene: 8. Germline assignment: CDR1 DFQATT and CDR2 SNEGSKA (reference sequence). Unique molecular identifiers were present on the cDNA, and a universal primer site came from template switching. TCRdb reanalysed the 5' RACE reads using MiXCR and keeps one entry per CDR3 protein. There are hundreds of thousands of distinct CDR3 sequences in the sample; more than 6.5% occur only once, and less than 2% lies in the top ten. Ten or more counts support this clonotype. Its antigen is unknown. These data were also filed under a second study, of yellow fever vaccine responses in identical twins.

Source material: memory (CD45RO+) T cells sorted from blood. The chain joins TRBV20-1 to TRBJ2-7; 8 bases are shared with TRBD2. This clonotype was obtained from a woman under 30 in good health. Here the CDR3 reads CSARLLAEPYEQYF. The CDR3 bases are TGCAGTGCTCGATTACTAGCGGAACCCTACGAGCAGTACTTC.